The 23 T cell receptor beta chains in this list originate from one sample, sequenced in a study of blood T cell repertoires in COVID-19. Some clones are missing from TCRdb's copy, which holds only in-frame ones; the method was immunoSEQ multiplex PCR. This sample has some 80,000 clones, with 84% found just once. What was sequenced was peripheral blood. The receptors shown here come from a man aged 45-65 years with acute or convalescent COVID-19.

This clone has only one observation. The chain carries TRBV5-6 and TRBJ2-1; 9 nucleotides agree with TRBD2. Germline V gives CDR1 SGHDT, CDR2 YYEEEE. The CDR3 covers 15 residues. V trimming: 1 base; J trimming: 1 base; junction bases outside the gene matches: 0. The CDR3 DNA sequence: TGTGCCAGCAGCTTGACTAGCGGGTCCTACAATGAGCAGTTCTTC. Its translation: CASSLTSGSYNEQFF.

This chain connects TRBV29-1 to TRBJ2-1; 10 bases match TRBD2. CDR1 is SQVTM and CDR2 is ANQGSEA in the germline V gene. Unmatched junction bases numbered 14, after V lost 6 bases and J lost 6 bases. The CDR3 has 16 amino acids. CDR3 DNA sequence: TGCAGCGTGTCCGACGCTAGCGGGAGTATCCCCAATGAGCAGTTCTTC. It is translated as CSVSDASGSIPNEQFF.

This chain uses TRBV6-2 or TRBV6-3 with TRBJ1-5; maybe TRBD1 (5 bases). There are 17 residues in the CDR3. Germline-derived CDR1 and CDR2 are MNHEY and SVGEGT. The ends were cut back, 2 bases at V and 4 bases at J, with 18 bases in the middle. The CDR3 here is CASSYSQGAAGNQPQHF. CDR3 bases: TGTGCCAGCAGTTACAGTCAGGGTGCCGCGGGGAATCAGCCCCAGCATTTT.

J is TRBJ2-7 and V is TRBV14, with D hard to call. The CDR3 consists of 11 residues. Germline V gene data show CDR1 as SGHDN and CDR2 as FVKESK. Trimming removed 1 base from V and 7 bases from J, with 5 bases in between. CDR3 nucleotide sequence: TGTGCCAGCAGCCAAGGGGCGGAGCAGTACTTC. It is translated as CASSQGAEQYF.

V and J are TRBV7-2 and TRBJ2-2, with TRBD1 as a possible D gene (5 bases). The CDR3 extends over 14 amino acids. CDR1 and CDR2 (germline): SGHTA, FQGNSA. V lost 3 bases and J lost 4, with 9 bases in between. CDR3 DNA: TGTGCCAGCAGCTTTGGCAGGGCCACCGGGGAGCTGTTTTTT. Protein: CASSFGRATGELFF.

J is TRBJ1-3 and V is TRBV7-2; D remains ambiguous. Trimming removed 0 bases at V and 4 bases at J, with 10 bases between. This CDR3 comprises 15 residues. Germline V lookup: CDR1 SGHTA, CDR2 FQGNSA. This chain's CDR3 is CASSLASTSGNTIYF. CDR3 nucleotides: TGTGCCAGCAGCTTAGCGAGTACTAGCGGAAACACCATATATTTT.

The V and J genes are TRBV15 and TRBJ1-2; D is undetermined. This CDR3 spans 15 amino acids. V lost 1 base, J lost 1 base, and 10 bases lay in between. CDR1 LNHNV and CDR2 YYDKDF come from the germline V gene (reference sequence). The DNA for the CDR3 is TGTGCCACCAGCAGAGGACGGGAGGATAACTATGGCTACACCTTC. As protein: CATSRGREDNYGYTF.

This sequence joins TRBV5-1 and TRBJ1-1, with D uncertain. This CDR3 is 16 amino acids long. V lost 5 bases and J lost 2, with 19 bases in between. Germline loops: CDR1 SGHRS, CDR2 YFSETQ. CDR3 loop: CASRDRQVLTNTEAFF. In nucleotides, the CDR3 is TGCGCCAGCAGGGATCGACAAGTTCTAACCAACACTGAAGCTTTCTTT.

The rearrangement links TRBV6-2 or TRBV6-3 to TRBJ1-5; D unclear. V lost 5 bases and J 1 base, leaving 15 bases between the germline ends. From germline, CDR1 is MNHEY and CDR2 SVGEGT. This CDR3 region has 16 residues. CDR3 in amino acids: CASSAKGGVSNQPQHF. CDR3 coding DNA: TGTGCCAGCAGTGCCAAGGGAGGAGTAAGCAATCAGCCCCAGCATTTT.

The genes are TRBV7-2 and TRBJ1-1; a weak D match, TRBD1 (6 bases). The V gene's germline CDR1 is SGHTA and CDR2 FQGNSA. V lost 4 bases to trimming and J lost 5 bases, with 14 bases between them. The CDR3 runs 14 residues. CDR3 in amino acids: CASSSMGGGTEAFF. CDR3 bases: TGTGCCAGCAGCTCTATGGGAGGGGGTACTGAAGCTTTCTTT.

The genes are TRBV4-3 and TRBJ2-3; D is possibly TRBD1 (5 bases). Germline CDR1 LGHNA, CDR2 YSLEER. V lost 0 bases, J lost 10 bases, and 11 bases lay in between. This CDR3 has 13 amino acids. The CDR3 bases are TGCGCCAGCAGCCAAGATTGGCAGGGTGCGCAGTATTTT. Translating gives CASSQDWQGAQYF.

Worth noting for this clone: Other DNA sequences of this sample code for an identical CDR3. This chain connects TRBV5-5 to TRBJ1-5; TRBD1 matches at 8 bases. V shed 7 bases, J shed 3 bases, and the junction held 3 bases outside the gene matches. CDR3 length equals 13 residues. Germline assignment: CDR1 SGHKS and CDR2 YYEKEE (reference sequence). The CDR3 DNA reads TGTGCCAGCTCCAGGGGGCCCAATCAGCCCCAGCATTTT. It is translated as CASSRGPNQPQHF.

The CDR3 loop reads CASSLVAATGGNEQFF. CDR3 DNA: TGTGCCAGCAGCTTAGTAGCGGCGACAGGGGGCAATGAGCAGTTCTTC. The J gene is TRBJ2-1, the V gene TRBV7-8; 9 nucleotides match TRBD1. V was clipped by 1 base and J by 6 bases; unmatched bases: 7. The CDR3 has 16 amino acids. Germline V lookup: CDR1 SGHVS, CDR2 FQNEAQ.

The rearrangement links TRBV27 to TRBJ2-2; 10 bases are a match to TRBD2. J gave up 3 bases and V 5 bases, and 12 bases lay outside the gene matches. The CDR3 covers 18 residues. CDR1 and CDR2 from the germline V gene are MNHEY and SMNVEV (reference sequence). CDR3 in DNA: TGTGCCAGCAGTCCCCTAACAGGACTAGCGGCTTACACCGGGGAGCTGTTTTTT. As protein: CASSPLTGLAAYTGELFF.

J is TRBJ2-3 and V is TRBV3-1 (or the pseudogene TRBV3-2), with D possibly being TRBD2 (6 bases). Germline V lookup: CDR1 LGHDT, CDR2 YNNKEL (reference sequence). V lost 0 bases and J 3 bases, leaving 16 bases between the germline ends. The CDR3 contains 17 residues. CDR3: CASSQDQPGLSTDTQYF. CDR3 DNA: TGTGCCAGCAGCCAAGACCAACCGGGACTTTCGACAGATACGCAGTATTTT.

This chain uses TRBV19 with TRBJ1-5; no definite D call. Germline CDR1 LNHDA, CDR2 SQIVND (reference sequence). Trimming removed 0 bases at V and 9 bases at J, with 12 bases between. The CDR3 runs to 14 residues. The CDR3 loop is CASSIDGRDPPQHF. DNA for the CDR3: TGTGCCAGTAGTATAGATGGGAGGGATCCGCCCCAGCATTTT.

The CDR3 is CASSETGYYGDEQYF. The CDR3 DNA reads as TGTGCCAGCAGCGAAACAGGGTATTATGGTGACGAGCAGTACTTC. V is TRBV9 and J is TRBJ2-7; D possibly corresponds to TRBD1 (6 bases). The CDR3 length is 15 residues. The germline V gene encodes CDR1 SGDLS and CDR2 YYNGEE. The ends were cut back, 3 bases at V and 5 bases at J, with 18 bases in the middle.

The CDR3 spells CASSFLVTYEQYF. CDR3 nucleotide sequence: TGTGCCAGCAGCTTTTTAGTAACCTACGAGCAGTACTTC. This chain links TRBV7-2 with TRBJ2-7; D uncertain. Per germline, CDR1 SGHTA and CDR2 FQGNSA. CDR3 length: 13 residues. Trimming left V 3 bases short and J 2 bases short, with 8 bases between.

The chain is built from TRBV7-9 and TRBJ1-2; D might be TRBD1 (5 bases). Germline-derived CDR1 and CDR2 are SEHNR and FQNEAQ (reference sequence). V was trimmed by 4 bases and J by 7 bases, leaving 13 bases between them. The CDR3 is 13 amino acids. The CDR3 DNA reads TGTGCCAGCAGCTCAGGACAATTAGGTGGCTACACCTTC. Protein sequence: CASSSGQLGGYTF.

Regarding this clone: Other DNA sequences from this sample encode an identical CDR3 as well. The chain employs TRBV19 and TRBJ1-2, with a possible D match to TRBD1 (5 bases). Trimming left V 3 bases short and J 0 bases short, with 11 bases between. The germline gives CDR1 LNHDA, CDR2 SQIVND (reference sequence). CDR3 length: 15 residues. CDR3 in DNA: TGTGCCAGTAGTATTATGACAGACTCTAACTATGGCTACACCTTC. Amino acid sequence: CASSIMTDSNYGYTF.

The chain employs TRBV9 and TRBJ1-5; 7 positions match TRBD1. Germline assignment: CDR1 SGDLS and CDR2 YYNGEE. This CDR3 has 15 amino acids. V lost 4 bases and J lost 7; bases outside the gene matches: 11. The CDR3 is CASSQMDRRGQPQHF. CDR3 nucleotides: TGTGCCAGCAGCCAAATGGACAGGCGGGGACAGCCCCAGCATTTT.

The gene calls are TRBV4-1 and TRBJ1-2; D unclear. This CDR3 has 13 residues. Germline V gene sequence: CDR1 MGHRA, CDR2 YSYEKL. The V and J ends lost 0 bases and 7 bases respectively, with 9 bases between them. CDR3: CASSQEEIGGYTF. The CDR3 coding sequence is TGCGCCAGCAGCCAAGAGGAGATCGGTGGCTACACCTTC.

This chain connects TRBV10-3 to TRBJ1-2; D is unclear. Germline V gene sequence: CDR1 ENHRY, CDR2 SYGVKD. V lost 10 bases, J lost 8 bases, and 14 bases lay in between. The CDR3 contains 11 residues. The CDR3 loop reads CATQELRGYTF. CDR3 bases: TGTGCCACCCAGGAACTTCGAGGCTACACCTTC.